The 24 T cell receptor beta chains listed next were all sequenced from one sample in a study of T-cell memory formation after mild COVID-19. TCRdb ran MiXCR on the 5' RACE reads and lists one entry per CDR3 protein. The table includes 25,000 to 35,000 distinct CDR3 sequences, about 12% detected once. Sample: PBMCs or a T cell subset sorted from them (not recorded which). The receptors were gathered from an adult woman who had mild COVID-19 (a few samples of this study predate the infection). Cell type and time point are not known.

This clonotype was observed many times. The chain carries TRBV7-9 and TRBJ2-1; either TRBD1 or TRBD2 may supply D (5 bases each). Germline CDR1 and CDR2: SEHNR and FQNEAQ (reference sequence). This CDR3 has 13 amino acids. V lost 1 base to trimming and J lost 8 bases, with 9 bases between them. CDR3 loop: CASSLVGEYEQFF. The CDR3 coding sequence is TGTGCCAGCAGCTTAGTGGGGGAGTATGAGCAGTTCTTC.

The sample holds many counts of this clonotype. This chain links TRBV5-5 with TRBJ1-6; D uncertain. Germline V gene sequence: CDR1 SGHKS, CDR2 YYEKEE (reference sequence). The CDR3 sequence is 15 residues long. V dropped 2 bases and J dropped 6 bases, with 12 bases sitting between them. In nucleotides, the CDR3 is TGTGCCAGCAGCTTCGGACCTCTCCTTAATTCACCCCTCCACTTT. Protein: CASSFGPLLNSPLHF. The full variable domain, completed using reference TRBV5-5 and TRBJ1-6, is DAGVTQSPTHLIKTRGQQVTLRCSPISGHKSVSWYQQVLGQGPQFIFQYYEKEERGRGNFPDRFSARQFPNYSSELNVNALLLGDSALYLCASSFGPLLNSPLHFGNGTRLTVT.

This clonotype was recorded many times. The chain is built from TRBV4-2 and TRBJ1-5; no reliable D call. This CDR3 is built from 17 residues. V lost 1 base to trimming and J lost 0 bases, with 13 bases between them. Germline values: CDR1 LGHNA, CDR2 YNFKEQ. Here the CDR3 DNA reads TGTGCCAGCAGCCAAGGATCAGGAAGGTATAGCAATCAGCCCCAGCATTTT. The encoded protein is CASSQGSGRYSNQPQHF.

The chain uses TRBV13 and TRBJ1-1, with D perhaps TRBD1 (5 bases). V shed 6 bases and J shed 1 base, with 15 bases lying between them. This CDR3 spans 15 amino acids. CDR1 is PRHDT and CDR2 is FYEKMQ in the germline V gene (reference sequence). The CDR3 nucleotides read TGTGCCAGCAGGAAAGGAGGGGTGGCGAACACTGAAGCTTTCTTT. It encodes CASRKGGVANTEAFF.

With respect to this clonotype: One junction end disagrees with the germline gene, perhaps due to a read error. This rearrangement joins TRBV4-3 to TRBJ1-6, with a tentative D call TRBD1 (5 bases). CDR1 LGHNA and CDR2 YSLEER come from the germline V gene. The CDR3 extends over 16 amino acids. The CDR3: CSSSQGVYLYNSPLHF. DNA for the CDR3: TGCTCCAGCAGCCAAGGGGTCTATTTATATAATTCACCCCTCCACTTT.

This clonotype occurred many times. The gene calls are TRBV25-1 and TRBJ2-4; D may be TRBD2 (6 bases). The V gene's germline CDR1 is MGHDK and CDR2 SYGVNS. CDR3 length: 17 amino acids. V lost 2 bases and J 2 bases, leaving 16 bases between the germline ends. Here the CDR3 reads CASSEGGTNIPKNIQYF. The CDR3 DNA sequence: TGTGCCAGCAGTGAAGGAGGGACCAATATACCCAAAAACATTCAGTACTTC.

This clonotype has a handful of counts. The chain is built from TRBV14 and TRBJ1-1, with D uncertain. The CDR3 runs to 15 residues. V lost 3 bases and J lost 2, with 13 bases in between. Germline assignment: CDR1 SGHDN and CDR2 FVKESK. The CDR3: CASSHFTGRNTEAFF. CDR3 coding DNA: TGTGCCAGCAGCCACTTTACGGGGAGAAACACTGAAGCTTTCTTT.

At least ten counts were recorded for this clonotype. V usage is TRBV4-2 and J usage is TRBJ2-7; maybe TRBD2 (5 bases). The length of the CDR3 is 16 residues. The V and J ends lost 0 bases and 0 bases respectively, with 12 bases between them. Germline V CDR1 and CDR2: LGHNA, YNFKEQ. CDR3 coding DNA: TGTGCCAGCAGCCAAGAAGGGCCCGACTACTCCTACGAGCAGTACTTC. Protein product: CASSQEGPDYSYEQYF.

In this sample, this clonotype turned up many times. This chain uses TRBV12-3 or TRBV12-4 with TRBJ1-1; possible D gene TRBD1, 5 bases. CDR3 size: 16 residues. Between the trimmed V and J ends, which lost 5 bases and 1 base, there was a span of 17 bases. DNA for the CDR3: TGTGCCAGCAGTCCCCATTTAGGAAGGGGGAACACTGAAGCTTTCTTT. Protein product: CASSPHLGRGNTEAFF.

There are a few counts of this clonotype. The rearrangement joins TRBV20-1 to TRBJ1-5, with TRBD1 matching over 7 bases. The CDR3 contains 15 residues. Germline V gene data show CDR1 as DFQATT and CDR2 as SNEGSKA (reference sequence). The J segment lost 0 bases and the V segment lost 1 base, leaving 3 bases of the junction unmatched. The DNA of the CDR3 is TGCAGTGCTAGAGGGGGACAGAGTAGCAATCAGCCCCAGCATTTT. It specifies CSARGGQSSNQPQHF.

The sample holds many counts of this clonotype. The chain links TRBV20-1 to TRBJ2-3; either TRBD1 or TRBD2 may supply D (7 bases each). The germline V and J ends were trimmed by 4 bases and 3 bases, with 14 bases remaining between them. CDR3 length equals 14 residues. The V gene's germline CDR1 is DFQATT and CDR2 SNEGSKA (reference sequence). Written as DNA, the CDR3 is TGCAGTGCTACCCCAGGGGGAGGGACAGATACGCAGTATTTT. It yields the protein CSATPGGGTDTQYF.

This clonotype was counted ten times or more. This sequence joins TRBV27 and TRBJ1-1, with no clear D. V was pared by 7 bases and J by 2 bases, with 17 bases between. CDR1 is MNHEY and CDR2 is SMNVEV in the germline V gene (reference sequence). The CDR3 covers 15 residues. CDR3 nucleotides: TGTGCCAGCACCCTCTCCCGGCTGCGCAACACTGAAGCTTTCTTT. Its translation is CASTLSRLRNTEAFF.

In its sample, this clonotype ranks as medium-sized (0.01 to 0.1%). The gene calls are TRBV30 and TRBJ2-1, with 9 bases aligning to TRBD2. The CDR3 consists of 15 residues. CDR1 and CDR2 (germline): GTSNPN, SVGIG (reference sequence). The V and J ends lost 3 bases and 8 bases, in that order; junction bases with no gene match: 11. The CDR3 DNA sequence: TGTGCCTGGAGGACGAGGCGGGAGGGAAGGTATGAGCAGTTCTTC. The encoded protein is CAWRTRREGRYEQFF.

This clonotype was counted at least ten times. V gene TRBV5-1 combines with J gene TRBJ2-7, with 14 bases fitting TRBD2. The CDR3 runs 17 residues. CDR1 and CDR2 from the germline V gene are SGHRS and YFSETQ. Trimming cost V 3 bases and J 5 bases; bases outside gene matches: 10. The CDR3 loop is CASSWSQTSGRAHEQYF. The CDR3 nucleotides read TGCGCCAGCAGCTGGAGCCAGACTAGCGGGAGGGCCCACGAGCAGTACTTC. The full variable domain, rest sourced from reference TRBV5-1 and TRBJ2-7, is KAGVTQTPRYLIKTRGQQVTLSCSPISGHRSVSWYQQTPGQGLQFLFEYFSETQRNKGNFPGRFSGRQFSNSRSEMNVSTLELGDSALYLCASSWSQTSGRAHEQYFGPGTRLTVT.

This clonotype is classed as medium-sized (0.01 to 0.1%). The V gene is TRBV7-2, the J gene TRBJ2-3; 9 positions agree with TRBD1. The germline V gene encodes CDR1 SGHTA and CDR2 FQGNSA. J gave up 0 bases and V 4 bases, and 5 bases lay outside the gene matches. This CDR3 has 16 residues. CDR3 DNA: TGTGCCAGCAGCTCCGGGACAGGGATTAGCACAGATACGCAGTATTTT. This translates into CASSSGTGISTDTQYF.

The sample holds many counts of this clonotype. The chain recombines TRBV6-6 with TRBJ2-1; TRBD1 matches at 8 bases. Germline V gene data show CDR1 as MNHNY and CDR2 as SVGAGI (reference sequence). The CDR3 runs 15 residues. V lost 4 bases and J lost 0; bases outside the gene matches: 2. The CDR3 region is CASSFTGGSYNEQFF. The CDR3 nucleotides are TGTGCCAGCAGTTTTACAGGGGGCTCCTACAATGAGCAGTTCTTC.

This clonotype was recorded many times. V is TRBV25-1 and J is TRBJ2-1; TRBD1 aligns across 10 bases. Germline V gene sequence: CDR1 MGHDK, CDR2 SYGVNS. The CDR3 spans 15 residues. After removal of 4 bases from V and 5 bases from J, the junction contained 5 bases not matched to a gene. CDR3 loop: CASSVPGQGDNEQFF. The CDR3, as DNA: TGTGCCAGCAGTGTACCAGGACAGGGGGACAATGAGCAGTTCTTC. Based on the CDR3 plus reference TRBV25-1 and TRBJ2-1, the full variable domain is EADIYQTPRYLVIGTGKKITLECSQTMGHDKMYWYQQDPGMELHLIHYSYGVNSTEKGDLSSESTVSRIRTEHFPLTLESARPSHTSQYLCASSVPGQGDNEQFFGPGTRLTVL.

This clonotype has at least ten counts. CDR3 protein: CASSGVGYEAFF. The CDR3 bases are TGTGCCAGCAGTGGAGTCGGTTATGAAGCTTTCTTT. V and J are TRBV2 and TRBJ1-1; no reliable D call. The CDR3 runs 12 residues. V lost 4 bases and J lost 7, with 10 bases in between. CDR1 is SNHLY, CDR2 FYNNEI, per germline.

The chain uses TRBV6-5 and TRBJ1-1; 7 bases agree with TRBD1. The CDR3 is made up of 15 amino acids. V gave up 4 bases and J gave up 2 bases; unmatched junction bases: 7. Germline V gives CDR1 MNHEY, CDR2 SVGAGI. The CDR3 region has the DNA TGTGCCAGCAGTTCGACAGGGCAGGGAAACACTGAAGCTTTCTTT. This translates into CASSSTGQGNTEAFF.

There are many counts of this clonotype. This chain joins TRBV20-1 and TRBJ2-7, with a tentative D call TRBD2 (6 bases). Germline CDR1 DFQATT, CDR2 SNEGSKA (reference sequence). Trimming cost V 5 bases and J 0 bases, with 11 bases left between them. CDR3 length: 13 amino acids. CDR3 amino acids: CSAASGLSYEQYF. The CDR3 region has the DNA TGCAGTGCTGCCTCGGGACTCTCCTACGAGCAGTACTTC.

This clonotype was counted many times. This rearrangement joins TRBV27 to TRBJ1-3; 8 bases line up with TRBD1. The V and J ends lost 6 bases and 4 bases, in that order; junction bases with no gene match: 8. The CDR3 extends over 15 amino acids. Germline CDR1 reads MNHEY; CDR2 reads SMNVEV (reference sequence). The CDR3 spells CASSSNWDRGNTIYF. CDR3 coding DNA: TGTGCCAGCAGCTCAAATTGGGACAGGGGAAACACCATATATTTT.

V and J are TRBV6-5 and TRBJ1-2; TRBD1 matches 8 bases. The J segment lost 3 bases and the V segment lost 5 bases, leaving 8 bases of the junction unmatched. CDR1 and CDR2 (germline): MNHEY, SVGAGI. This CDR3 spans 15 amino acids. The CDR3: CASSGQGSGYYGYTF. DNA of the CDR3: TGTGCCAGCAGTGGACAGGGCTCTGGGTACTATGGCTACACCTTC.

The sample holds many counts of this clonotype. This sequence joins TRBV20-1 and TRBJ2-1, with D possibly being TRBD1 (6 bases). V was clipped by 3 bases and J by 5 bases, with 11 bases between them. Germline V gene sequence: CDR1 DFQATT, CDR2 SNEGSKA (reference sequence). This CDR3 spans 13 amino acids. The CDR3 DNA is TGCAGTGCTAGTGAACAGGGAGACAATGAGCAGTTCTTC. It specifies CSASEQGDNEQFF.

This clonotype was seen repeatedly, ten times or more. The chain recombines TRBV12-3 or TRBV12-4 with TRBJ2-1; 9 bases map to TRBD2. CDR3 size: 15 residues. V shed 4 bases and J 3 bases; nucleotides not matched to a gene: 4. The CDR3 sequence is CASSWLAGLYNEQFF. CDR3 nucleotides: TGTGCCAGCAGTTGGCTAGCGGGACTCTACAATGAGCAGTTCTTC.